Following are 14 T cell receptor beta chains from one sample sequenced in a study of T-cell reconstitution after alpha-beta-depleted transplantation in children. Unique molecular identifiers were incorporated during preparation of the TCRbeta library. TCRdb re-called the PCR reads through MiXCR, storing one row per CDR3 protein. The sample comprises about 610,000 distinct CDR3 sequences, roughly 10% of which are singletons, and roughly 4% rests with the top ten. Material: PBMCs from the stem cell graft donor, obtained from the stem cell graft. All receptors derive from a human donor who donated a stem cell graft to a child with acute myeloid leukemia.

J is TRBJ2-1 and V is TRBV28; D remains unclear. Germline V lookup: CDR1 MDHEN, CDR2 SYDVKM. This CDR3 has 13 amino acids. The V end was cut by 6 bases, the J end by 0 bases, with 6 bases between. CDR3 DNA: TGTGCCAGCAGACCTCGCTCCTACAATGAGCAGTTCTTC. This encodes CASRPRSYNEQFF.

This clonotype was seen a handful of times. The chain combines TRBV20-1 with TRBJ1-5; a possible D gene is TRBD1 (5 bases). V lost 4 bases and J 1 base, leaving 17 bases between the germline ends. The CDR3 totals 16 residues. Germline V lookup: CDR1 DFQATT, CDR2 SNEGSKA (reference sequence). In DNA, the CDR3 is TGCAGTGCTACCCTACAAGGTGGGGCCAGCAATCAGCCCCAGCATTTT. Translated: CSATLQGGASNQPQHF.

The chain employs TRBV2 and TRBJ2-5; 14 bases agree with TRBD2. Germline trimming cut 6 bases from V and 6 bases from J; bases unmatched to any gene: 6. CDR1 SNHLY and CDR2 FYNNEI come from the germline V gene. The CDR3 totals 15 residues. CDR3 in DNA: TGTGCCAGCAGCCCCGGGACTAGCGGGAGCAAGACCCAGTACTTC. It translates to CASSPGTSGSKTQYF.

This clonotype was observed a few times. The chain has TRBV15 and TRBJ2-1; D is unresolved. The CDR3 runs 15 residues. The V gene lost 5 bases and the J gene lost 3 bases, with 14 bases spanning the gap. Germline V CDR1 and CDR2: LNHNV, YYDKDF (reference sequence). The CDR3 sequence: CATSGQRDLYNEQFF. As DNA, the CDR3 is TGTGCCACCAGCGGTCAAAGAGACCTCTACAATGAGCAGTTCTTC.

This clonotype was recorded a few times. The V and J genes are TRBV7-9 and TRBJ2-5; TRBD1 is a possible D gene (5 bases). The CDR3 covers 15 residues. Germline V gene data show CDR1 as SEHNR and CDR2 as FQNEAQ (reference sequence). The ends were cut back, 1 base at V and 5 bases at J, with 14 bases in the middle. DNA of the CDR3: TGTGCCAGCAGCTTAGTTCCAGGGATGGCGGAGACCCAGTACTTC. Translation gives CASSLVPGMAETQYF.

The chain uses TRBV18 and TRBJ2-7; 7 bases agree with TRBD1. The CDR3 runs to 13 residues. J gave up 5 bases and V 1 base, and 2 bases lay outside the gene matches. Germline CDR1 reads KGHSH; CDR2 reads LQKENI. The CDR3 here is CASSPQGAHEQYF. The CDR3 coding sequence is TGTGCCAGCTCACCACAGGGGGCCCACGAGCAGTACTTC.

This clonotype has just a few counts. This chain joins TRBV5-5 and TRBJ2-5; weak D call: TRBD1 (5 bases). Looked up from germline, CDR1 is SGHKS and CDR2 is YYEKEE (reference sequence). The V end lost 2 bases, the J end lost 0 bases, and 17 bases lay between the germline ends. The CDR3 covers 17 residues. The CDR3 nucleotides are TGTGCCAGCAGCTTCAGGGCAGAACTAATAAACCAAGAGACCCAGTACTTC. Translating gives CASSFRAELINQETQYF.

This clonotype was seen more than once but under ten times. The chain carries TRBV5-5 and TRBJ2-3; D is perhaps TRBD2 (6 bases). Looked up from germline, CDR1 is SGHKS and CDR2 is YYEKEE (reference sequence). Deletions cut 4 bases from V and 2 bases from J, with 11 bases between. The CDR3 extends over 14 amino acids. The CDR3 DNA follows: TGTGCCAGCAGCCCGGCGGGAATCACAGATACGCAGTATTTT. Its protein is CASSPAGITDTQYF.

The chain joins TRBV20-1 to TRBJ2-3; TRBD2 matches 13 bases. CDR1 is DFQATT and CDR2 is SNEGSKA in the germline V gene (reference sequence). The J segment lost 4 bases and the V segment lost 6 bases, leaving 13 bases of the junction unmatched. The CDR3 is made up of 17 amino acids. DNA of the CDR3: TGCAGTGCCTCGGGACTAGCGGGATCACGGGGGTCAGATACGCAGTATTTT. Translation gives CSASGLAGSRGSDTQYF.

The J gene is TRBJ2-3, the V gene TRBV5-6, with TRBD2 identical over 16 bases. Trimming cost V 3 bases and J 5 bases; bases outside gene matches: 6. Germline lookup yields CDR1 SGHDT and CDR2 YYEEEE. The CDR3 loop spans 17 amino acids. The CDR3 DNA sequence: TGTGCCAGCAGCTCCGGGACTAGCGGGAGGGCCGTAGATACGCAGTATTTT. Its translation is CASSSGTSGRAVDTQYF.

This clonotype has more than one count but fewer than ten. The chain couples TRBV11-1 to TRBJ2-7, with 8 bases aligning to TRBD1. Losses at the gene ends were 1 base for V and 0 bases for J; bases not matched to a gene: 11. Germline CDR1 is SGHAT and CDR2 is FQDESV (reference sequence). This CDR3 has 18 residues. The CDR3 DNA sequence: TGTGCCAGCAGCTTAGGGCTTCGGTCGGGACAGGTCTCCTACGAGCAGTACTTC. Its translation: CASSLGLRSGQVSYEQYF.

J is TRBJ1-4 and V is TRBV20-1, with a weak D call TRBD1 (5 bases). The CDR3 contains 13 residues. The germline V and J ends were trimmed by 6 bases and 6 bases, with 14 bases remaining between them. Germline CDR1 is DFQATT and CDR2 is SNEGSKA (reference sequence). CDR3 sequence reads: CSASGPIDEKLFF. The CDR3 nucleotides are TGCAGTGCATCGGGACCCATAGATGAAAAACTGTTTTTT.

This clonotype has a count of ten or more. The rearrangement joins TRBV29-1 to TRBJ2-7; TRBD1 is a possible D gene (6 bases). V was shortened by 8 bases and J by 2 bases, with 13 bases between the two germline ends. The CDR3 sequence is 12 residues long. From germline, CDR1 is SQVTM and CDR2 ANQGSEA. For the CDR3, the DNA is TGCAGCACAGTGACAGGCCCCTACGAGCAGTACTTC. As protein: CSTVTGPYEQYF.

CDR3 bases: TGTGCCAGCAGCTTAGTCACCAGGGGGCTTATCCTAAGGACCGGGGAGCTGTTTTTT. It encodes CASSLVTRGLILRTGELFF. The rearrangement joins TRBV7-6 to TRBJ2-2; TRBD1 matches 8 bases. In germline, CDR1 is SGHVS, CDR2 FNYEAQ. J gave up 5 bases and V 1 base, and 15 bases lay outside the gene matches. The CDR3 has 19 amino acids.